This TCR beta chain was obtained from a study of T cell responses to AZD1222 COVID-19 vaccine. It was second doses at about 4 or about 12 weeks that were pooled. Findings and caveats of the study: In a largely white British group with more females than males, clonal diversity was possibly underestimated. There were vaccine-associated CD4 TCRs across spike, dominant at 160-218 and 743-854. Close to half of all spike-specific TCRs reportedly target regions of the variants that are unmutated.

The repertoire was sequenced with immunoSEQ multiplex PCR; TCRdb's copy has only in-frame clones and lacks some. The table records some 120,000 clones, around 94% of them present only once. A word on this clone: Its specificity is not known.

The source was peripheral blood, collected 28 days after the second AZD1222 dose. The sequence was collected from an adult who received the AZD1222 COVID-19 vaccine.

The CDR3 DNA follows: TGTGCCAGCATCGGAGGGACAGGGCTTAATAATTCACCCCTCCACTTT. It encodes CASIGGTGLNNSPLHF. The chain uses TRBV28 and TRBJ1-6, with 9 bases fitting TRBD1. V dropped 7 bases and J dropped 5; count of bases not matched to a gene: 9. Looked up from germline, CDR1 is MDHEN and CDR2 is SYDVKM. This CDR3 has 16 amino acids.